Reported below is one TCR beta chain. Its target is unknown. PCR amplification relied on 60 Vbeta primers (plus 13 Jbeta primers). Data came from immunoSEQ multiplex PCR; TCRdb stores just in-frame clones and leaves some out. In the table there are more than 200,000 clones, about 79% of which are singletons. The source of the sample is a study of cytomegalovirus exposure and HLA in healthy donors. At the level of the study: Within the Caucasian-associated ancestry cluster were roughly 82% of the 300 to 450 genotyped donors. The study's findings and limits: A prior analysis recorded that most TCR beta V segments were productive about 87% or about 30% of the time.

The CDR3 spans 20 residues. Germline V lookup: CDR1 SGHDN, CDR2 FVKESK. V shed 4 bases and J 0 bases; nucleotides not matched to a gene: 15. This clonotype was obtained from a male donor in good health and CMV-seronegative. Sequenced material: PBMCs. V usage is TRBV14 and J usage is TRBJ2-6; 7 bases are a match to TRBD1. CDR3 residues: CASSPHSPGQSYSGANVLTF. The CDR3 nucleotides read TGTGCCAGCAGCCCCCACAGCCCGGGACAGTCTTACTCTGGGGCCAACGTCCTGACTTTC.